Below, 14 T cell receptor beta chains from the same sample are listed, as sequenced in a study of CD8 T cells in Susac syndrome. A quantity of about 0.5 to 1 ug RNA underwent reverse transcription using random hexamers. In TCRdb, the immunoSEQ multiplex PCR reads were re-called with MiXCR into one record per CDR3 protein. Of about 440,000 distinct CDR3 sequences listed, 75% to 90% are singletons. Specimen: CD8+ T cells from PBMCs. The receptors were sampled from a human donor with multiple sclerosis.

The V call is TRBV7-9, the J call TRBJ2-7; weak D call: TRBD1 (6 bases). V lost 11 bases to trimming and J lost 3 bases, with 14 bases between them. Germline lookup yields CDR1 SEHNR and CDR2 FQNEAQ (reference sequence). This CDR3 is 12 amino acids long. The CDR3 DNA follows: TGTGCCTGGGGACACGAACGCTACGAGCAGTACTTC. This encodes CAWGHERYEQYF. Full variable domain (missing parts from reference TRBV7-9 and TRBJ2-7): DTGVSQNPRHKITKRGQNVTFRCDPISEHNRLYWYRQTLGQGPEFLTYFQNEAQLEKSRLLSDRFSAERPKGSFSTLEIQRTEQGDSAMYLCAWGHERYEQYFGPGTRLTVT.

This CDR3 is CASSPYGNEQFF. The CDR3 DNA reads TGTGCCAGCAGCCCATACGGCAATGAGCAGTTCTTC. The chain uses TRBV27 and TRBJ2-1; D is uncertain. This CDR3 has 12 amino acids. V gave up 6 bases and J gave up 6 bases, with 9 bases separating them. Germline CDR1 is MNHEY and CDR2 is SMNVEV (reference sequence).

This sequence joins TRBV15 and TRBJ1-4; possible D gene TRBD1, 5 bases. The CDR3 has 16 residues. V lost 5 bases to trimming and J lost 4 bases, with 17 bases between them. Per the germline V gene, CDR1 is LNHNV and CDR2 is YYDKDF (reference sequence). CDR3 region: CATSAPRGDFNEKLFF. As DNA, the CDR3 is TGTGCCACCAGCGCCCCTAGGGGAGACTTTAATGAAAAACTGTTTTTT.

The chain links TRBV5-1 to TRBJ2-2; D is possibly TRBD1 or TRBD2 (5 bases each). The V end lost 5 bases, the J end lost 6 bases, and 14 bases lay between the germline ends. This CDR3 region has 14 residues. CDR1 is SGHRS and CDR2 is YFSETQ in the germline V gene. CDR3 sequence (DNA): TGCGCCAGCAGTCCGACCGGGGACCCCGGGGAGCTGTTTTTT. Its translation is CASSPTGDPGELFF.

The J gene is TRBJ2-3, the V gene TRBV7-9; the D gene is possibly TRBD1 (5 bases). Trimming took 5 bases from V and 0 from J, leaving 15 bases between them. This CDR3 contains 16 residues. Germline values: CDR1 SEHNR, CDR2 FQNEAQ (reference sequence). CDR3 sequence reads: CASSPQGDSSTDTQYF. The CDR3 region has the DNA TGTGCCAGCAGCCCTCAGGGCGACAGTAGCACAGATACGCAGTATTTT.

The chain joins TRBV6-1 to TRBJ1-5; perhaps TRBD1 as D (5 bases). The CDR3 is 15 residues long. Germline V CDR1 and CDR2: MNHNS, SASEGT. The V end was cut by 3 bases, the J end by 6 bases, with 15 bases between. CDR3 region: CASSEGVDLFQPQHF. CDR3 DNA: TGTGCCAGCAGTGAGGGGGTAGATTTATTTCAGCCCCAGCATTTT.

The chain links TRBV6-5 to TRBJ1-3; unclear D gene. From germline, CDR1 is MNHEY and CDR2 SVGAGI. The CDR3 contains 14 residues. V was clipped by 6 bases and J by 0 bases, with 9 bases between them. In DNA, the CDR3 is TGTGCCAGCAGCCGCGCCGACTCTGGAAACACCATATATTTT. It codes for CASSRADSGNTIYF.

The chain joins TRBV11-2 to TRBJ2-7; tentatively, D is TRBD1 or TRBD2 (5 bases each). V was pared by 6 bases and J by 4 bases, with 16 bases between. Germline V lookup: CDR1 SGHAT, CDR2 FQNNGV. The CDR3 is 14 amino acids. CDR3 DNA sequence: TGTGCCAGCAGTGGGGCGGAGGTCCTTTACGAGCAGTACTTC. Amino acid sequence: CASSGAEVLYEQYF.

The rearrangement joins TRBV4-1 to TRBJ1-1, with D perhaps matching TRBD1 (5 bases). V shed 3 bases and J shed 1 base, with 15 bases lying between them. The CDR3 has 16 amino acids. CDR1 and CDR2 from the germline V gene are MGHRA and YSYEKL. For the CDR3, the DNA is TGCGCCAGCAGCCAGGGGCAGGCCTCCTCGAACACTGAAGCTTTCTTT. Protein sequence: CASSQGQASSNTEAFF.

V is TRBV11-2 and J is TRBJ2-5; no firm D call. V lost 1 base and J 4 bases, leaving 16 bases between the germline ends. In germline, CDR1 is SGHAT, CDR2 FQNNGV. CDR3 length: 16 amino acids. The CDR3 here is CASSLGVASFTETQYF. The CDR3, as DNA: TGTGCCAGCAGCTTAGGGGTAGCCTCCTTCACAGAGACCCAGTACTTC.

The J gene is TRBJ2-7, the V gene TRBV24-1, with 16 bases that match TRBD2. The germline V gene encodes CDR1 KGHDR and CDR2 SFDVKD. The V and J ends lost 4 bases and 4 bases, in that order; junction bases with no gene match: 12. This CDR3 comprises 19 residues. Written as DNA, the CDR3 is TGTGCCACCAGTGAACTTACACCGGGACTAGCGGGGGGGCCGTACGAGCAGTACTTC. As protein: CATSELTPGLAGGPYEQYF.

V usage is TRBV28 and J usage is TRBJ1-1, with 10 nucleotides matching TRBD1. Germline V gene sequence: CDR1 MDHEN, CDR2 SYDVKM. The CDR3 spans 15 residues. V was pared by 5 bases and J by 4 bases, with 7 bases of the junction left unmatched. The CDR3 DNA is TGTGCCAGCAGTCCTCGGACAGGGGGAATCACTGAAGCTTTCTTT. Protein product: CASSPRTGGITEAFF. The complete variable domain, with remaining parts taken from reference TRBV28 and TRBJ1-1, reads DVKVTQSSRYLVKRTGEKVFLECVQDMDHENMFWYRQDPGLGLRLIYFSYDVKMKEKGDIPEGYSVSREKKERFSLILESASTNQTSMYLCASSPRTGGITEAFFGQGTRLTVV.

This clonotype was detected a few times. The chain has TRBV2 and TRBJ2-1, with 12 bases identical to TRBD2. This CDR3 contains 15 residues. With V trimmed by 3 bases and J by 6 bases, 3 bases remained unmatched. Germline CDR1 is SNHLY and CDR2 is FYNNEI. The CDR3 is CASSELLAGGNEQFF. The DNA of the CDR3 is TGTGCCAGCAGTGAGCTACTAGCGGGGGGCAATGAGCAGTTCTTC.

This chain connects TRBV12-3 or TRBV12-4 to TRBJ2-3; no clear D gene. The CDR3 length is 13 residues. V was cut by 1 base and J by 0 bases, with 2 bases left in between. CDR3: CASSLGSTDTQYF. The CDR3 DNA is TGTGCCAGCAGTTTAGGCAGCACAGATACGCAGTATTTT.